The 21 T cell receptor beta chains listed next were all sequenced from one sample in a study of shared clonotypes between healthy human individuals. TCRdb's table, derived via immunoSEQ multiplex PCR, lists solely in-frame clones and lacks some. The table lists fewer than 600,000 clones, roughly three quarters of them singletons. The sample was PBMCs. The receptors were gathered from a woman between 35 and 50 years old in good health. Some clones in this sample may be carry-over from other donors' samples.

CDR3 amino acids: CATSRDSAYGYTF. DNA of the CDR3: TGTGCCACCAGCAGAGATTCGGCGTATGGCTACACCTTC. The chain combines TRBV15 with TRBJ1-2, with D unclear. Between the trimmed V and J ends, which lost 0 bases and 5 bases, there was a span of 7 bases. The CDR3 consists of 13 residues. CDR1 LNHNV and CDR2 YYDKDF come from the germline V gene (reference sequence).

This clone was counted many times. This chain joins TRBV28 and TRBJ1-2, with TRBD1 as a possible D gene (5 bases). Germline CDR1 MDHEN, CDR2 SYDVKM. Trimming pared 4 bases from V and 1 base from J, leaving 7 bases between. The CDR3 consists of 13 residues. This CDR3 reads CASSYGGNYGYTF. The CDR3 DNA reads as TGTGCCAGCAGTTACGGGGGTAACTATGGCTACACCTTC.

The sample holds one count of this clone. The V call is TRBV7-9, the J call TRBJ1-1, with 7 bases matching TRBD1. CDR1 and CDR2 from the germline V gene are SEHNR and FQNEAQ (reference sequence). V was pared by 5 bases and J by 0 bases, with 3 bases of the junction left unmatched. The CDR3 runs to 14 residues. CDR3 residues: CASSPGQMNTEAFF. The CDR3 DNA sequence: TGTGCCAGCAGCCCGGGACAGATGAACACTGAAGCTTTCTTT.

This sequence joins TRBV30 and TRBJ1-3, with D maybe TRBD1 (5 bases). Trimming cost V 0 bases and J 5 bases, with 11 bases left between them. The CDR3 is 14 residues long. From germline, CDR1 is GTSNPN and CDR2 SVGIG (reference sequence). The DNA for the CDR3 is TGTGCCTGGAGTGTATCAGGGAACAGAAACACCATATATTTT. As protein: CAWSVSGNRNTIYF.

A few counts support this clone. V gene TRBV9 combines with J gene TRBJ1-2; tentative D call: TRBD1 (5 bases). CDR3 size: 17 residues. Trimming stripped 8 bases from V and 0 bases from J, with 23 bases between. CDR1 is SGDLS, CDR2 YYNGEE, per germline. The DNA of the CDR3 is TGTGCCAGTACGCCCCTCGTGACAGCGACTTCTAACTATGGCTACACCTTC. It is translated as CASTPLVTATSNYGYTF.

This clone has more than one count but fewer than ten. The chain has TRBV7-2 and TRBJ2-1; TRBD2 agrees at 12 bases. The junction had 7 bases not matched to a gene; V was cut back by 1 base and J by 12 bases. Germline-derived CDR1 and CDR2 are SGHTA and FQGNSA. This CDR3 contains 15 residues. CDR3 nucleotide sequence: TGTGCCAGCAGCTTAGTCCAGCTAGCGGGAGGGGGGCAGTTCTTC. It translates to CASSLVQLAGGGQFF. Combining the CDR3 with reference TRBV7-2 and TRBJ2-1 gives the whole variable domain GAGVSQSPSNKVTEKGKDVELRCDPISGHTALYWYRQSLGQGLEFLIYFQGNSAPDKSGLPSDRFSAERTGGSVSTLTIQRTQQEDSAVYLCASSLVQLAGGGQFFGPGTRLTVL.

This rearrangement joins TRBV7-2 to TRBJ2-7; 10 nucleotides align to TRBD2. The CDR3 runs to 12 residues. The V segment lost 5 bases and the J segment 10 bases; nucleotides outside the gene matches: 5. CDR1 is SGHTA, CDR2 FQGNSA, per germline. The DNA of the CDR3 is TGTGCCAGCAGCGGCAGCGGGAGGGCCCAGTACTTC. It is translated as CASSGSGRAQYF.

Concerning this clone: A much larger clonotype is one base distant, so this may be a read error. The chain joins TRBV30 to TRBJ2-5; D is unresolved. CDR3 length equals 11 residues. Trimming removed 0 bases at V and 5 bases at J, with 4 bases between. Germline CDR1 and CDR2: GTSNPN and SVGIG (reference sequence). The CDR3 sequence is CAWSVEETQYF. Here the CDR3 DNA reads TGTGCCTGGAGTGTAGAGGAGACCCAGTACTTC.

J is TRBJ1-1 and V is TRBV5-1; tentative D call: TRBD1 (5 bases). The CDR3 runs 13 residues. V lost 1 base to trimming and J lost 7 bases, with 11 bases between them. CDR1 is SGHRS, CDR2 YFSETQ, per germline. The CDR3 protein is CASSLTGQSEAFF. Written as DNA, the CDR3 is TGCGCCAGCAGCTTGACAGGCCAGAGTGAAGCTTTCTTT.

This clone turned up a few times. The same CDR3 can be traced to other DNA sequences in this sample. V usage is TRBV30 and J usage is TRBJ1-2; 8 bases line up with TRBD1. This CDR3 region has 14 residues. With V trimmed by 3 bases and J by 7 bases, 10 bases remained unmatched. CDR1 and CDR2 (germline): GTSNPN, SVGIG (reference sequence). In DNA form, the CDR3 reads TGTGCCTGGAGACAACTGGACAGGGAGGGTGGCTACACCTTC. Encoded protein: CAWRQLDREGGYTF. The whole variable domain, remainder taken from reference TRBV30 and TRBJ1-2, is SQTIHQWPATLVQPVGSPLSLECTVEGTSNPNLYWYRQAAGRGLQLLFYSVGIGQISSEVPQNLSASRPQDRQFILSSKKLLLSDSGFYLCAWRQLDREGGYTFGSGTRLTVV.

Notes on this clone: This clone may be a read error of a much larger clone one base away. Other nucleotide sequences in the sample specify the same CDR3. The chain has TRBV2 and TRBJ1-2; D is unclear. V lost 0 bases, J lost 8 bases, and 7 bases lay in between. The CDR3 is made up of 12 amino acids. Per the germline V gene, CDR1 is SNHLY and CDR2 is FYNNEI. This chain's CDR3 is CASSEAALGYTF. Here the CDR3 DNA reads TGTGCCAGCAGTGAAGCGGCTCTGGGCTACACCTTC.

The chain uses TRBV6-4 and TRBJ2-1; 7 bases align to TRBD2. The CDR3 totals 15 residues. With V trimmed by 2 bases and J by 2 bases, 3 bases remained unmatched. CDR1 is MRHNA and CDR2 is SNTAGT in the germline V gene. CDR3: CASSDGGGPYNEQFF. CDR3 sequence (DNA): TGTGCCAGCAGTGACGGGGGAGGGCCCTACAATGAGCAGTTCTTC.

The chain links TRBV5-6 to TRBJ1-3; the D is unclear. The CDR3 length is 15 residues. Trimming took off 1 base at V and 0 bases at J, with 8 bases between the two ends. Germline-derived CDR1 and CDR2 are SGHDT and YYEEEE. CDR3 sequence: CASSLWTSSGNTIYF. The CDR3 DNA reads as TGTGCCAGCAGCTTGTGGACGAGCTCTGGAAACACCATATATTTT.

This clone appeared a few times. CDR3 DNA: TGTGCCAGCAGTTCCCCTGGGGGCGGGAGGCGCTACGAGCAGTACTTC. It is translated as CASSSPGGGRRYEQYF. The chain combines TRBV27 with TRBJ2-5; 8 bases are shared with TRBD2. TRBJ2-7 explains the end of the DNA better; the J call may be wrong. Germline assignment: CDR1 MNHEY and CDR2 SMNVEV (reference sequence). The length of the CDR3 is 16 residues.

The genes are TRBV7-9 and TRBJ2-2; a weak D match, TRBD1 (6 bases). V was trimmed by 3 bases and J by 5 bases, leaving 10 bases between them. There are 14 residues in the CDR3. Germline values: CDR1 SEHNR, CDR2 FQNEAQ (reference sequence). The DNA for the CDR3 is TGTGCCAGCAGCTTCGGCAGGGGTACCGGGGAGCTGTTTTTT. The encoded protein is CASSFGRGTGELFF.

This chain links TRBV6-1 with TRBJ2-3, with D perhaps matching TRBD1 (5 bases). The CDR3 extends over 13 amino acids. V was cut by 7 bases and J by 4 bases, with 12 bases left in between. Per germline, CDR1 MNHNS and CDR2 SASEGT. The CDR3: CASIRAESDTQYF. The DNA of the CDR3 is TGTGCCAGCATCAGGGCGGAATCAGATACGCAGTATTTT.

This clone was counted between two and nine times. J is TRBJ2-3 and V is TRBV30; weak D call: TRBD1 (6 bases). The CDR3 loop spans 13 amino acids. Germline V gives CDR1 GTSNPN, CDR2 SVGIG (reference sequence). V gave up 8 bases and J gave up 3 bases, with 15 bases separating them. The CDR3 loop is CARDEGETDTQYF. CDR3 coding DNA: TGTGCCCGCGACGAGGGGGAGACAGATACGCAGTATTTT. The variable domain in full, with the rest retrieved from reference TRBV30 and TRBJ2-3, is SQTIHQWPATLVQPVGSPLSLECTVEGTSNPNLYWYRQAAGRGLQLLFYSVGIGQISSEVPQNLSASRPQDRQFILSSKKLLLSDSGFYLCARDEGETDTQYFGPGTRLTVL.

The sample holds a few counts of this clone. The CDR3 coding sequence is TGTGCCAGCAGCCCCCGAACAGGGTTGCGCAATCAGCCCCAGCATTTT. Translation: CASSPRTGLRNQPQHF. The V and J genes are TRBV7-8 and TRBJ1-5, with a weak D call TRBD1 (6 bases). V was cut by 5 bases and J by 2 bases, with 16 bases left in between. The germline gives CDR1 SGHVS, CDR2 FQNEAQ. The CDR3 extends over 16 amino acids.

V usage is TRBV6-6 and J usage is TRBJ1-4, with 7 bases fitting TRBD1. The CDR3 contains 15 residues. Losses at the gene ends were 6 bases for V and 4 bases for J; bases not matched to a gene: 8. CDR1 is MNHNY, CDR2 SVGAGI, per germline (reference sequence). The CDR3 spells CASRPQGGGNEKLFF. CDR3 nucleotide sequence: TGTGCCAGCAGGCCCCAGGGGGGCGGTAATGAAAAACTGTTTTTT.

This clone was counted only a few times. V gene TRBV7-9 combines with J gene TRBJ2-7; 8 bases align to TRBD1. This CDR3 is 15 amino acids long. V was pared by 1 base and J by 5 bases, with 7 bases of the junction left unmatched. Germline lookup yields CDR1 SEHNR and CDR2 FQNEAQ (reference sequence). CDR3 bases: TGTGCCAGCAGCTTAGGACAGGGGCCGCGGCACGAGCAGTACTTC. It encodes CASSLGQGPRHEQYF.

This clone was recorded once. The chain links TRBV11-2 to TRBJ2-3, with 11 bases that match TRBD2. Germline CDR1 SGHAT, CDR2 FQNNGV. This CDR3 comprises 17 residues. V gave up 2 bases and J gave up 2 bases; unmatched junction bases: 6. The chain's CDR3 is CASSLRLAGGLTDTQYF. The CDR3 coding sequence is TGTGCCAGCAGCTTAAGGCTAGCGGGAGGCCTCACAGATACGCAGTATTTT.